A selection of T cell receptor beta chains follows, all from one sample in a study of shared clonotypes between healthy human individuals. TCRdb's table, derived via immunoSEQ multiplex PCR, lists solely in-frame clones and lacks some. Of around 700,000 clones in the sample, about 90% were seen once. The sequenced material came from naive CD8+ T cells sorted from blood. These receptors were collected from a man aged 30 to 45 in good health. Both conserved end residues are part of each CDR3. D genes are given only for firm matches. Where a row states a size, it is once, few, many or the class of an expanded clone; other rows omit it.

v_gene,d_gene,j_gene,abundance,CDR3aa,CDR3nt
TRBV11-1,TRBD2,TRBJ2-1,.,CASSSGLAYNEQFF,TGTGCCAGCAGCTCCGGACTAGCCTACAATGAGCAGTTCTTC
TRBV2,TRBD2,TRBJ2-2,.,CASSEGLAVSNTGELFF,TGTGCCAGCAGTGAAGGACTAGCAGTCTCAAACACCGGGGAGCTGTTTTTT
TRBV13,TRBD1,TRBJ2-7,few,CASSPGTGSNEQYF,TGTGCCAGCAGCCCTGGGACAGGGAGTAACGAGCAGTACTTC
TRBV7-9,TRBD2,TRBJ2-2,.,CASSLKPYSAGGKTGELFF,TGTGCCAGCAGCTTGAAACCGTACTCCGCGGGAGGAAAAACCGGGGAGCTGTTTTTT
TRBV13,.,TRBJ2-7,.,CASSSGTPSYEQYF,TGTGCCAGCAGCTCCGGGACACCCTCCTACGAGCAGTACTTC
TRBV4-1,.,TRBJ2-7,.,CASSQDSLEQYF,TGCGCCAGCAGCCAAGATTCTCTCGAGCAGTACTTC
TRBV9,.,TRBJ1-2,.,CASSVATGIDYGYTF,TGTGCCAGCAGCGTAGCTACAGGAATCGACTATGGCTACACCTTC
TRBV5-5,.,TRBJ2-1,.,CASSWDSEQFF,TGTGCCAGCAGCTGGGACTCTGAGCAGTTCTTC
TRBV13,.,TRBJ1-1,.,CASSFPSGWTEAFF,TGTGCCAGCAGCTTCCCTTCAGGGTGGACTGAAGCTTTCTTT
TRBV21-1,.,TRBJ2-4,.,CASSRYQEGTGKLAKNIQYF,TGTGCCAGCAGCCGGTACCAGGAAGGGACAGGGAAACTAGCCAAAAACATTCAGTACTTC
TRBV28,.,TRBJ1-5,once,CASRRRGENQPQHF,TGTGCCAGCAGACGGAGGGGGGAGAATCAGCCCCAGCATTTT
TRBV5-4,.,TRBJ2-1,.,CASSSFAEDNEQFF,TGTGCCAGCAGCTCCTTTGCCGAGGACAATGAGCAGTTCTTC
TRBV7-9,TRBD2,TRBJ2-5,.,CASGTREETQYF,TGTGCCAGCGGGACGCGGGAGGAGACCCAGTACTTC
TRBV6-1,.,TRBJ2-7,.,CASRDSSYEQYF,TGTGCCAGCAGGGACAGCTCCTACGAGCAGTACTTC
TRBV15,.,TRBJ1-5,.,CATSREGSNQPQHF,TGTGCCACCAGCAGAGAAGGTAGCAATCAGCCCCAGCATTTT
TRBV28,.,TRBJ2-7,.,CASSGDRSIGYEQYF,TGTGCCAGCAGTGGAGACAGGAGTATAGGCTACGAGCAGTACTTC